This T cell receptor (beta chain) came from a study of T cells after yellow fever vaccination. Study-level results: Only a minor proportion of clonotypes was detected across both CD4 and CD8 compartments. The bulk population could contribute abundant contaminating clonotypes to FACS-sorted repertoires. Most clones from primary vaccination were detected again post-booster (approximately 97% CD4, 88% CD8).

Each CDR3 protein gets one entry after TCRdb re-called the 5' RACE reads with MiXCR. This sample has a few hundred thousand distinct CDR3 sequences; over 15% occur once, and the top ten carry roughly an eighth. Details on this clonotype: Its matching antigen is unknown.

CDR3 length equals 13 residues. Germline-derived CDR1 and CDR2 are SGHNT and YENEEA. Trimming removed 1 base from V and 9 bases from J, with 10 bases in between. The sequencing used PBMCs, collected 15 days after the yellow fever booster vaccination. The sequence derives from a man aged 30 to 45 who received the YFV17D yellow fever vaccine. This chain connects TRBV11-3 to TRBJ2-1, with D possibly being TRBD2 (7 bases). This chain's CDR3 is CASSLGGGIEQFF. In nucleotides, the CDR3 is TGTGCCAGCAGCTTAGGCGGGGGCATTGAGCAGTTCTTC.